These 19 T cell receptor beta chains share one sample of origin, sequenced in a study of regulatory T cells in long-lasting Graves disease. In building TCR beta libraries, iRepertoire HTBI primers were used together with Arm-PCR of CDR3 regions. MiXCR was run by TCRdb on the multiplex PCR reads, yielding one entry per CDR3 protein. Among 350,000 to 550,000 distinct CDR3 sequences listed, 14% were seen once. Time point specified: newly diagnosed GD, antithyroid drugs for less than 3 months. PBMC-extracted RNA yielded the TCR library. The same specimen was also included in a second study, on T cells in Graves' hyperthyroidism and ophthalmopathy.

The material sequenced was peripheral blood mononuclear cells (PBMCs), taken at new diagnosis, from a patient treated with antithyroid drugs. The receptors stem from a woman between 45 and 65 years old with Graves disease.

V gene TRBV29-1 combines with J gene TRBJ1-1; D is perhaps TRBD1 (5 bases). V lost 3 bases and J lost 6, with 8 bases in between. This CDR3 region has 11 residues. The V gene's germline CDR1 is SQVTM and CDR2 ANQGSEA. DNA of the CDR3: TGCAGCGTTGAGAAGGGGCCTGAAGCTTTCTTT. It translates to CSVEKGPEAFF.

Points on this clonotype: A much larger clone lies one base from this, so it may be a read error. As the CDR3 is not closed by the conserved phenylalanine or tryptophan, this likely results from a read error. The rearrangement joins TRBV7-9 to TRBJ2-3; maybe TRBD1 (7 bases). The length of the CDR3 is 15 residues. In germline, CDR1 is SEHNR, CDR2 FQNEAQ (reference sequence). V lost 2 bases and J 3 bases, leaving 12 bases between the germline ends. The CDR3 reads CASSLRRGQTDTQYS. The CDR3 nucleotides read TGTGCCAGCAGCTTAAGGAGGGGGCAAACAGATACGCAGTATTCT.

This clonotype has only a few counts. This chain connects TRBV20-1 to TRBJ2-1; 15 bases are shared with TRBD2. V dropped 4 bases and J dropped 0; count of bases not matched to a gene: 10. Germline lookup yields CDR1 DFQATT and CDR2 SNEGSKA (reference sequence). This CDR3 has 19 residues. CDR3 in amino acids: CSATVPGLAGGSSYNEQFF. The CDR3 nucleotides are TGCAGTGCTACCGTACCCGGACTAGCGGGAGGGTCCTCCTACAATGAGCAGTTCTTC.

In its sample, this clonotype was seen many times. This chain uses TRBV12-3 or TRBV12-4 with TRBJ1-5, with D perhaps matching TRBD1 (6 bases). Trimming removed 6 bases from V and 2 bases from J, with 11 bases in between. The CDR3 runs to 14 residues. The CDR3 region has the DNA TGTGCCAGCAGAAACAGGGACGGCAATCAGCCCCAGCATTTT. As protein: CASRNRDGNQPQHF.

A note on this clonotype: This likely comes from a read error, as the CDR3 has no conserved phenylalanine or tryptophan at its end. The rearrangement links TRBV5-6 to TRBJ2-1; D unclear. CDR3 length: 11 residues. V lost 2 bases, J lost 9 bases, and 6 bases lay in between. In germline, CDR1 is SGHDT, CDR2 YYEEEE. CDR3 in amino acids: CASSLPSEQFL. In nucleotides, the CDR3 is TGTGCCAGCAGCTTACCTAGTGAGCAGTTCCTC.

The chain carries TRBV7-2 and TRBJ2-5, with 9 bases that match TRBD2. Germline V gives CDR1 SGHTA, CDR2 FQGNSA. After removal of 3 bases from V and 5 bases from J, the junction contained 4 bases not matched to a gene. The CDR3 length is 14 residues. CDR3 loop: CASSFLTSGETQYF. In DNA, the CDR3 is TGTGCCAGCAGCTTCTTGACTAGCGGCGAGACCCAGTACTTC.

This clonotype was seen repeatedly, ten times or more. The genes are TRBV7-2 and TRBJ1-4, with D possibly being TRBD1 (5 bases). From germline, CDR1 is SGHTA and CDR2 FQGNSA. This CDR3 is 14 amino acids long. V was clipped by 5 bases and J by 0 bases, with 7 bases between them. The CDR3 spells CASSRDPTNEKLFF. The CDR3 region has the DNA TGTGCCAGCAGCCGGGACCCAACTAATGAAAAACTGTTTTTT.

The V call is TRBV7-2, the J call TRBJ2-7, with D uncertain. V was clipped by 1 base and J by 1 base, with 8 bases between them. Looked up from germline, CDR1 is SGHTA and CDR2 is FQGNSA. The CDR3 is made up of 14 amino acids. The CDR3 reads CASSLGFGSYEQYF. The CDR3 DNA follows: TGTGCCAGCAGCTTAGGATTCGGGTCCTACGAGCAGTACTTC. Complete variable domain (other parts from reference TRBV7-2 and TRBJ2-7): GAGVSQSPSNKVTEKGKDVELRCDPISGHTALYWYRQSLGQGLEFLIYFQGNSAPDKSGLPSDRFSAERTGGSVSTLTIQRTQQEDSAVYLCASSLGFGSYEQYFGPGTRLTVT.

The gene calls are TRBV28 and TRBJ1-2; 8 positions match TRBD1. The junction had 10 bases not matched to a gene; V was cut back by 3 bases and J by 7 bases. The CDR3 loop spans 15 amino acids. The germline V gene encodes CDR1 MDHEN and CDR2 SYDVKM. The CDR3 is CASSFWEQGASGYTF. For the CDR3, the DNA is TGTGCCAGCAGTTTTTGGGAGCAGGGGGCCAGTGGCTACACCTTC.

The chain is built from TRBV5-5 and TRBJ1-1, with a possible D match to TRBD1 (5 bases). The CDR3 extends over 15 amino acids. In germline, CDR1 is SGHKS, CDR2 YYEKEE (reference sequence). V lost 2 bases, J lost 6 bases, and 17 bases lay in between. The chain's CDR3 is CASSFGGIWVAEAFF. In DNA, the CDR3 is TGTGCCAGCAGCTTCGGGGGGATTTGGGTAGCTGAAGCTTTCTTT.

This clonotype has a count of ten or more. The CDR3 sequence is CASSYSSRTYEQYF. For the CDR3, the DNA is TGTGCCAGCAGTTACTCGTCACGGACCTACGAGCAGTACTTC. This chain uses TRBV6-5 with TRBJ2-7; the D is unclear. V was cut by 0 bases and J by 2 bases, with 8 bases left in between. Germline loops: CDR1 MNHEY, CDR2 SVGAGI. The CDR3 is 14 residues long.

This clonotype has at least ten counts. The chain joins TRBV7-8 to TRBJ1-6, with a tentative D call TRBD1 (6 bases). V lost 1 base to trimming and J lost 6 bases, with 13 bases between them. The CDR3 runs to 16 residues. CDR1 is SGHVS and CDR2 is FQNEAQ in the germline V gene. CDR3 in amino acids: CASSLGRGPLNSPLHF. DNA of the CDR3: TGTGCCAGCAGCTTAGGACGGGGGCCCCTTAATTCACCCCTCCACTTT.

The V call is TRBV5-1, the J call TRBJ2-4, with D possibly TRBD2 on 5 matching bases. Trimming removed 3 bases from V and 8 bases from J, with 15 bases in between. The CDR3 has 14 residues. Per germline, CDR1 SGHRS and CDR2 YFSETQ. The CDR3 sequence: CASSSSRPGDIQYF. The CDR3 region has the DNA TGCGCCAGCAGCTCTAGCCGCCCTGGCGACATTCAGTACTTC.

This clonotype was seen many times. The chain uses TRBV2 and TRBJ2-5; 7 bases match TRBD1. The germline V gene has CDR1 SNHLY and CDR2 FYNNEI. The CDR3 consists of 13 residues. The junction had 5 bases not matched to a gene; V was cut back by 8 bases and J by 2 bases. CDR3 sequence reads: CASSKTGQETQYF. CDR3 sequence (DNA): TGTGCCAGCTCTAAGACAGGGCAAGAGACCCAGTACTTC.

This rearrangement joins TRBV7-9 to TRBJ2-4; D not resolved. The DNA end lines up better with TRBJ2-7; the J call may be wrong. Germline CDR1 reads SEHNR; CDR2 reads FQNEAQ (reference sequence). This CDR3 has 12 amino acids. CDR3 in amino acids: CASSSRSSEQYF. Written as DNA, the CDR3 is TGTGCCAGCAGCTCCCGATCGTCCGAGCAGTACTTC.

This chain connects TRBV10-2 to TRBJ1-1; D not resolved. Looked up from germline, CDR1 is WSHSY and CDR2 is SAAADI. V shed 6 bases and J shed 3 bases, with 11 bases lying between them. The CDR3 loop spans 13 amino acids. CDR3 sequence reads: CASRYTPDTEAFF. The CDR3 coding sequence is TGCGCCAGCAGATACACCCCGGACACTGAAGCTTTCTTT.

The table lists this clonotype with many counts. The chain employs TRBV28 and TRBJ1-2; D gene ambiguous. Germline assignment: CDR1 MDHEN and CDR2 SYDVKM. The CDR3 loop spans 14 amino acids. V was trimmed by 3 bases and J by 4 bases, leaving 12 bases between them. The chain's CDR3 is CASSFLGTAYGYTF. CDR3 sequence (DNA): TGTGCCAGCAGTTTTCTCGGTACAGCCTATGGCTACACCTTC.

At least ten counts were recorded for this clonotype. This chain links TRBV12-3 or TRBV12-4 with TRBJ2-2, with D tentatively TRBD1 (6 bases). With 4 bases removed from V and 5 bases from J, the gap between germline ends came to 8 bases. The length of the CDR3 is 13 residues. The CDR3 DNA is TGTGCCAGCAGTTGGACAGAAACCGGGGAGCTGTTTTTT. As protein: CASSWTETGELFF.

V is TRBV11-2 and J is TRBJ2-5; D is perhaps TRBD2 (5 bases). CDR3 size: 17 residues. The germline V gene has CDR1 SGHAT and CDR2 FQNNGV. V was cut by 1 base and J by 1 base, with 16 bases left in between. The CDR3 loop reads CASSLGSPGGGQETQYF. The CDR3 DNA is TGTGCCAGCAGCTTAGGGTCCCCAGGAGGCGGCCAAGAGACCCAGTACTTC.